A selection of T cell receptor beta chains follows, all from one sample in a study of OX40 agonist ivuxolimab in advanced cancers. The method was immunoSEQ multiplex PCR; TCRdb's version includes in-frame clones alone and lacks a portion of them. The sample yields approximately 69,000 clones, approximately 88% seen once. Specimen: CD4+ or CD8+ T cells sorted from blood, collected in a trial of the OX40 agonist ivuxolimab. The receptors stem from an adult with an advanced solid tumor such as melanoma, head and neck, liver or kidney cancer. Both conserved end residues are part of each CDR3. The order of the fields is clone size, V gene, J gene, D gene, CDR3 protein, CDR3 DNA. A D gene is named only where the DNA matches it firmly. The size field is filled for only some rows; it gives once, few, many or a size class.

clone size: NA; V gene: TRBV29-1; J gene: TRBJ1-1; D gene: NA; CDR3 protein: CSAFGIGTLNTEAFF; CDR3 DNA: TGCAGCGCTTTCGGGATAGGGACACTGAACACTGAAGCTTTCTTT
clone size: once; V gene: TRBV2; J gene: TRBJ1-1; D gene: NA; CDR3 protein: CASSVTERKAFF; CDR3 DNA: TGTGCCAGCAGTGTAACCGAACGAAAAGCTTTCTTT
clone size: NA; V gene: TRBV2; J gene: TRBJ1-1; D gene: NA; CDR3 protein: CASSRGPGTEAFF; CDR3 DNA: TGTGCCAGCAGCCGGGGGCCGGGGACTGAAGCTTTCTTT
clone size: NA; V gene: TRBV6-1; J gene: TRBJ2-1; D gene: NA; CDR3 protein: CASSDPFLGSNEQFF; CDR3 DNA: TGTGCCAGCAGTGACCCTTTCCTGGGCTCCAATGAGCAGTTCTTC
clone size: once; V gene: TRBV29-1; J gene: TRBJ2-1; D gene: TRBD2; CDR3 protein: CSVEQGTSGRMQFF; CDR3 DNA: TGCAGCGTTGAACAGGGGACTAGCGGGAGAATGCAGTTCTTC
clone size: few; V gene: TRBV27; J gene: TRBJ1-5; D gene: NA; CDR3 protein: CASSPAQYRPQHF; CDR3 DNA: TGTGCCAGCAGTCCCGCCCAATATCGGCCCCAGCATTTT
clone size: NA; V gene: TRBV28; J gene: TRBJ1-2; D gene: NA; CDR3 protein: CASSRVGAYGYTF; CDR3 DNA: TGTGCCAGCAGCCGAGTGGGAGCTTATGGCTACACCTTC
clone size: NA; V gene: TRBV18; J gene: TRBJ1-6; D gene: TRBD1; CDR3 protein: CASSPPGTEDSPLHF; CDR3 DNA: TGTGCCAGCTCACCACCTGGGACAGAGGATTCACCCCTCCACTTT
clone size: few; V gene: TRBV7-9; J gene: TRBJ2-7; D gene: NA; CDR3 protein: CASSFPGTYEQYF; CDR3 DNA: TGTGCCAGCAGCTTTCCGGGCACCTACGAGCAGTACTTC
clone size: NA; V gene: TRBV27; J gene: TRBJ1-3; D gene: NA; CDR3 protein: CASRRGSGNTIYF; CDR3 DNA: TGTGCCAGCAGAAGGGGGTCTGGAAACACCATATATTTT
clone size: NA; V gene: TRBV4-1; J gene: TRBJ2-7; D gene: TRBD1; CDR3 protein: CASSKEGDSQFPYEQYF; CDR3 DNA: TGCGCCAGCAGCAAAGAGGGGGACAGCCAGTTTCCCTACGAGCAGTACTTC
clone size: few; V gene: TRBV7-3; J gene: TRBJ2-7; D gene: TRBD2; CDR3 protein: CASSLRARLAGEYEQYF; CDR3 DNA: TGTGCCAGCAGCTTAAGGGCCCGACTAGCGGGAGAGTACGAGCAGTACTTC
clone size: NA; V gene: TRBV6-5; J gene: TRBJ2-5; D gene: NA; CDR3 protein: CASGYGEKETQYF; CDR3 DNA: TGTGCCAGCGGATATGGGGAAAAAGAGACCCAGTACTTC
clone size: NA; V gene: TRBV18; J gene: TRBJ1-2; D gene: TRBD1; CDR3 protein: CASSAGGPYGYTF; CDR3 DNA: TGTGCCAGCTCAGCAGGGGGGCCCTATGGCTACACCTTC
clone size: NA; V gene: TRBV2; J gene: TRBJ2-7; D gene: NA; CDR3 protein: CASSDGFATTYEQYF; CDR3 DNA: TGTGCCAGCAGTGATGGGTTTGCCACCACCTACGAGCAGTACTTC
clone size: few; V gene: TRBV10-3; J gene: TRBJ1-5; D gene: NA; CDR3 protein: CAISESEDSNQPQHF; CDR3 DNA: TGTGCCATCAGTGAGTCTGAGGACAGCAATCAGCCCCAGCATTTT
clone size: NA; V gene: TRBV15; J gene: TRBJ1-1; D gene: TRBD1; CDR3 protein: CATSRDRGLNTEAFF; CDR3 DNA: TGTGCCACCAGCAGAGACAGGGGGTTGAACACTGAAGCTTTCTTT
clone size: NA; V gene: TRBV10-3; J gene: TRBJ1-3; D gene: NA; CDR3 protein: CAIIPDSSGNTIYF; CDR3 DNA: TGTGCCATCATCCCAGACAGCTCTGGAAACACCATATATTTT
clone size: NA; V gene: TRBV2; J gene: TRBJ2-3; D gene: TRBD1; CDR3 protein: CASTQQGTADTQYF; CDR3 DNA: TGTGCCAGCACCCAACAGGGGACGGCAGATACGCAGTATTTT
clone size: once; V gene: TRBV10-2; J gene: TRBJ2-7; D gene: TRBD1; CDR3 protein: CASSEMLGTGFYEQYF; CDR3 DNA: TGCGCCAGCAGTGAGATGCTTGGGACAGGGTTCTACGAGCAGTACTTC
clone size: NA; V gene: TRBV7-9; J gene: TRBJ1-1; D gene: NA; CDR3 protein: CASSSPPGVNTEAFF; CDR3 DNA: TGTGCCAGCAGCTCCCCGCCAGGGGTGAACACTGAAGCTTTCTTT
clone size: few; V gene: TRBV6-5; J gene: TRBJ2-7; D gene: TRBD2; CDR3 protein: CASTGTSGGTSEQYF; CDR3 DNA: TGTGCCAGCACCGGGACTAGCGGGGGGACGAGTGAGCAGTACTTC
clone size: NA; V gene: TRBV7-2; J gene: TRBJ2-3; D gene: NA; CDR3 protein: CASSLGVLAQYF; CDR3 DNA: TGTGCCAGCAGCTTAGGCGTCCTCGCGCAGTATTTT
clone size: NA; V gene: TRBV29-1; J gene: TRBJ1-2; D gene: TRBD1; CDR3 protein: CSVESVQGAAKIGYTF; CDR3 DNA: TGCAGCGTTGAGTCTGTTCAGGGGGCGGCCAAAATCGGCTACACCTTC
clone size: NA; V gene: TRBV6-1; J gene: TRBJ2-3; D gene: NA; CDR3 protein: CASSEVGTVSTDTQYF; CDR3 DNA: TGTGCCAGCAGTGAAGTCGGGACTGTAAGCACAGATACGCAGTATTTT
clone size: NA; V gene: TRBV11-2; J gene: TRBJ2-7; D gene: NA; CDR3 protein: CASSLGGTAGYEQYF; CDR3 DNA: TGTGCCAGCAGCTTGGGGGGGACAGCGGGCTACGAGCAGTACTTC
clone size: NA; V gene: TRBV27; J gene: TRBJ2-1; D gene: NA; CDR3 protein: CASNINNEQFF; CDR3 DNA: TGTGCCAGCAACATAAACAATGAGCAGTTCTTC
clone size: NA; V gene: TRBV9; J gene: TRBJ1-5; D gene: NA; CDR3 protein: CASSPPRGHQPQHF; CDR3 DNA: TGTGCCAGCAGCCCACCCCGAGGGCATCAGCCCCAGCATTTT
clone size: few; V gene: TRBV5-1; J gene: TRBJ2-2; D gene: TRBD1; CDR3 protein: CASSLDHRGVDTGELFF; CDR3 DNA: TGCGCCAGCAGCTTGGATCACAGGGGGGTGGACACCGGGGAGCTGTTTTTT
clone size: NA; V gene: TRBV29-1; J gene: TRBJ1-2; D gene: NA; CDR3 protein: CSVGQDYGYTF; CDR3 DNA: TGCAGCGTTGGACAGGACTATGGCTACACCTTC
clone size: NA; V gene: TRBV29-1; J gene: TRBJ1-1; D gene: NA; CDR3 protein: CSVVSIPYRSTEAFF; CDR3 DNA: TGCAGCGTTGTGTCTATTCCGTACAGATCCACTGAAGCTTTCTTT
clone size: NA; V gene: TRBV27; J gene: TRBJ2-2; D gene: TRBD2; CDR3 protein: CASGRDGGELFF; CDR3 DNA: TGTGCCAGCGGGAGGGACGGCGGGGAGCTGTTTTTT
clone size: NA; V gene: TRBV2; J gene: TRBJ2-3; D gene: NA; CDR3 protein: CASGRDRSTDTQYF; CDR3 DNA: TGTGCCAGCGGCCGGGACCGAAGCACAGATACGCAGTATTTT
clone size: NA; V gene: TRBV19; J gene: TRBJ2-3; D gene: NA; CDR3 protein: CATGTSTDTQYF; CDR3 DNA: TGTGCCACAGGGACTAGCACAGATACGCAGTATTTT
clone size: NA; V gene: TRBV5-1; J gene: TRBJ1-4; D gene: NA; CDR3 protein: CASSTDGSNEKLFF; CDR3 DNA: TGCGCCAGCAGCACGGACGGATCTAATGAAAAACTGTTTTTT
clone size: NA; V gene: TRBV29-1; J gene: TRBJ2-5; D gene: NA; CDR3 protein: CSVNGEETQYF; CDR3 DNA: TGCAGCGTTAACGGGGAAGAGACCCAGTACTTC
clone size: NA; V gene: TRBV25-1; J gene: TRBJ1-1; D gene: NA; CDR3 protein: CASSGMKNTEAFF; CDR3 DNA: TGTGCCAGCTCTGGGATGAAGAACACTGAAGCTTTCTTT
clone size: NA; V gene: TRBV4-2; J gene: TRBJ1-2; D gene: NA; CDR3 protein: CASSQGPGNNYGYTF; CDR3 DNA: TGTGCCAGCAGCCAAGGGCCGGGGAATAACTATGGCTACACCTTC
clone size: NA; V gene: TRBV28; J gene: TRBJ2-3; D gene: NA; CDR3 protein: CASSRRRWTEGEDTDTQYF; CDR3 DNA: TGTGCCAGCAGTCGGCGACGCTGGACAGAAGGAGAGGACACAGATACGCAGTATTTT
clone size: NA; V gene: TRBV7-3; J gene: TRBJ1-1; D gene: TRBD1; CDR3 protein: CASSSTGENTEAFF; CDR3 DNA: TGTGCCAGCAGCTCAACAGGGGAGAACACTGAAGCTTTCTTT
clone size: once; V gene: TRBV14; J gene: TRBJ2-5; D gene: NA; CDR3 protein: CASSQLRSGDETQYF; CDR3 DNA: TGTGCCAGCAGCCAACTCCGTTCAGGGGATGAGACCCAGTACTTC
clone size: NA; V gene: TRBV6-5; J gene: TRBJ1-2; D gene: NA; CDR3 protein: CASSFRGGGYGYTF; CDR3 DNA: TGTGCCAGCAGTTTCAGGGGCGGCGGCTATGGCTACACCTTC
clone size: NA; V gene: TRBV29-1; J gene: TRBJ1-2; D gene: NA; CDR3 protein: CSVYDYGYTF; CDR3 DNA: TGCAGCGTTTACGACTATGGCTACACCTTC
clone size: NA; V gene: TRBV7-6; J gene: TRBJ1-5; D gene: TRBD1; CDR3 protein: CASSPSTGGFNQPQHF; CDR3 DNA: TGTGCCAGCAGCCCCTCGACAGGGGGGTTCAATCAGCCCCAGCATTTT
clone size: NA; V gene: TRBV6-5; J gene: TRBJ1-2; D gene: TRBD1; CDR3 protein: CASSPTGQGIYGYTF; CDR3 DNA: TGTGCCAGCAGTCCCACCGGACAGGGTATCTATGGCTACACCTTC
clone size: NA; V gene: TRBV7-6; J gene: TRBJ2-5; D gene: NA; CDR3 protein: CASSFNYQETQYF; CDR3 DNA: TGTGCCAGCAGCTTCAACTACCAAGAGACCCAGTACTTC
clone size: NA; V gene: TRBV10-2; J gene: TRBJ2-7; D gene: NA; CDR3 protein: CASSESGDPLYEQYF; CDR3 DNA: TGCGCCAGCAGTGAGTCAGGGGATCCCCTGTACGAGCAGTACTTC
clone size: NA; V gene: TRBV7-4; J gene: TRBJ1-5; D gene: NA; CDR3 protein: CASSLVQGNQPRHF; CDR3 DNA: TGTGCCAGCAGCTTAGTTCAGGGGAATCAGCCCCGGCATTTT
clone size: NA; V gene: TRBV5-4; J gene: TRBJ2-7; D gene: NA; CDR3 protein: CASSLDSVSYEQYF; CDR3 DNA: TGTGCCAGCAGCTTAGACAGTGTATCCTACGAGCAGTACTTC